These 32 T cell receptor beta chains share one sample of origin, sequenced in a study of circulating tumor DNA in untreated peripheral T-cell lymphoma. Sequenced by immunoSEQ multiplex PCR; TCRdb stores in-frame clones only, minus some. The sample includes about 2,200 clones, 70% to 75% of them seen just once. The sample was tumor tissue. The receptors here all came from a human donor with peripheral T-cell lymphoma.

The chain combines TRBV19 with TRBJ2-1, with D possibly matching TRBD1 (5 bases). The CDR3 runs to 15 residues. In germline, CDR1 is LNHDA, CDR2 SQIVND (reference sequence). V was trimmed by 3 bases and J by 6 bases, leaving 15 bases between them. The CDR3 DNA reads as TGTGCCAGTAGTATTAGGCAGGGCCCCATCAATGAGCAGTTCTTC. Its protein product is CASSIRQGPINEQFF.

This clone is large within its sample. The V call is TRBV11-3, the J call TRBJ2-2, with TRBD1 matching over 7 bases. J gave up 0 bases and V 5 bases, and 6 bases lay outside the gene matches. Germline loops: CDR1 SGHNT, CDR2 YENEEA. CDR3 length: 16 residues. As DNA, the CDR3 is TGTGCCAGCAGCCAACAGACAGGGACGAACACCGGGGAGCTGTTTTTT. Its translation is CASSQQTGTNTGELFF.

V and J are TRBV19 and TRBJ2-3; tentatively, D is TRBD2 (6 bases). CDR3 length equals 15 residues. Trimming stripped 5 bases from V and 0 bases from J, with 12 bases between. Germline V gene lookup returns CDR1 LNHDA and CDR2 SQIVND (reference sequence). The CDR3 here is CASSVLAESTDTQYF. Written as DNA, the CDR3 is TGTGCCAGTAGTGTTTTAGCGGAAAGCACAGATACGCAGTATTTT.

This clone was seen more than once but under ten times. CDR3 coding DNA: TGCAGCGTTCGCCCTGGGACAGCAGAGACCCAGTACTTC. It yields the protein CSVRPGTAETQYF. The J gene is TRBJ2-5, the V gene TRBV29-1, with TRBD1 identical over 7 bases. V lost 5 bases and J lost 4; bases outside the gene matches: 7. Germline CDR1 and CDR2: SQVTM and ANQGSEA. This CDR3 has 13 residues.

The gene calls are TRBV28 and TRBJ2-5, with TRBD1 matching over 11 bases. The junction had 8 bases not matched to a gene; V was cut back by 4 bases and J by 4 bases. The germline CDR1 and CDR2 sequences are MDHEN and SYDVKM. There are 16 residues in the CDR3. The CDR3 loop is CASSSRTGGRGETQYF. Here the CDR3 DNA reads TGTGCCAGCAGTTCTCGGACAGGGGGCCGCGGAGAGACCCAGTACTTC.

This chain joins TRBV15 and TRBJ1-5, with D uncertain. This CDR3 comprises 15 residues. With 6 bases removed from V and 2 bases from J, the gap between germline ends came to 14 bases. Per germline, CDR1 LNHNV and CDR2 YYDKDF (reference sequence). CDR3 amino acids: CATRESSPGNQPQHF. The CDR3, as DNA: TGTGCCACCAGGGAATCTTCCCCCGGCAATCAGCCCCAGCATTTT.

This chain links TRBV10-2 with TRBJ1-2; 9 bases align to TRBD1. V shed 5 bases, J shed 8 bases, and the junction held 3 bases outside the gene matches. The germline V gene encodes CDR1 WSHSY and CDR2 SAAADI. The CDR3 extends over 12 amino acids. CDR3: CASSTGGFGYTF. The DNA for the CDR3 is TGCGCCAGCAGTACAGGGGGCTTCGGCTACACCTTC.

V and J are TRBV8-2 and TRBJ2-3. TRBV8-2 constitutes a pseudogene. The CDR3 runs 14 residues. In DNA form, the CDR3 reads TGTGCCAGCAGTTTTCCGGGGGCCGCAGATACGCAGTATTTT. Amino acid sequence: CASSFPGAADTQYF.

The chain employs TRBV6-8 and TRBJ2-3, with TRBD1 matching 7 bases. The J segment lost 3 bases and the V segment lost 0 bases, leaving 6 bases of the junction unmatched. The CDR3 is 16 residues long. The germline CDR1 and CDR2 sequences are MNHGY and SAAAGT. The CDR3 spells CASSYSHRGTTDTQYF. In DNA, the CDR3 is TGTGCCAGCAGTTACTCCCACAGGGGAACGACAGATACGCAGTATTTT.

The V call is TRBV27, the J call TRBJ2-1, with 9 bases lining up with TRBD1. The CDR3 length is 14 residues. V dropped 10 bases and J dropped 4; count of bases not matched to a gene: 8. Germline CDR1 reads MNHEY; CDR2 reads SMNVEV (reference sequence). The CDR3 sequence: CATFTGGAYNEQFF. CDR3 in DNA: TGTGCCACCTTTACAGGGGGCGCTTACAATGAGCAGTTCTTC.

This clone was counted a single time. The V and J genes are TRBV18 and TRBJ2-3; D uncertain. This CDR3 has 12 amino acids. The germline V and J ends were trimmed by 0 bases and 6 bases, with 4 bases remaining between them. In germline, CDR1 is KGHSH, CDR2 LQKENI. This chain's CDR3 is CASSPPTDTQYF. DNA of the CDR3: TGTGCCAGCTCACCACCGACTGATACGCAGTATTTT.

The CDR3 sequence is CARRSPQGYEQYF. DNA for the CDR3: TGTGCCAGACGGAGCCCCCAGGGCTACGAGCAGTACTTC. This chain connects TRBV14 to TRBJ2-7, with D maybe TRBD1 (5 bases). The germline V gene has CDR1 SGHDN and CDR2 FVKESK. Deletions cut 9 bases from V and 3 bases from J, with 15 bases between. This CDR3 contains 13 residues.

This clone was seen more than once but under ten times. The junction differs from germline at one of its ends, possibly a read error. An uncertain or unread base leads to its residue being written X. As DNA, the CDR3 is TGTRCCTGGAGTCTCAGGGGGTCTGTTAGCGGGAGAGATACGCAGTATTTT. It yields the protein CXWSLRGSVSGRDTQYF. The rearrangement uses TRBV30 and TRBJ2-3; 9 bases fit TRBD2. Germline CDR1 GTSNPN, CDR2 SVGIG (reference sequence). CDR3 length: 17 residues.

This rearrangement joins TRBV19 to TRBJ2-3; unclear D gene. Germline CDR1 and CDR2: LNHDA and SQIVND (reference sequence). The CDR3 is 15 residues long. V dropped 5 bases and J dropped 4 bases, with 16 bases sitting between them. The CDR3 sequence is CASSAQDDLSDTQYF. In nucleotides, the CDR3 is TGTGCCAGTAGTGCCCAGGACGACCTTTCAGATACGCAGTATTTT.

The CDR3 coding sequence is TGTGCCTCCTCAACCACAGGGCTTGAAGCTTTCTTT. Protein product: CASSTTGLEAFF. This rearrangement joins TRBV30 to TRBJ1-1; a possible D gene is TRBD1 (6 bases). This CDR3 is 12 amino acids long. Germline V gene lookup returns CDR1 GTSNPN and CDR2 SVGIG (reference sequence). V gave up 7 bases and J gave up 7 bases, with 16 bases separating them.

The chain has TRBV29-1 and TRBJ2-1; 7 nucleotides line up with TRBD1. The CDR3 covers 15 residues. V gave up 5 bases and J gave up 8 bases; unmatched junction bases: 15. The germline V gene encodes CDR1 SQVTM and CDR2 ANQGSEA. DNA of the CDR3: TGCAGCGTTACACAGGGGCCCCAGGGAGTGGATGAGCAGTTCTTC. Translated: CSVTQGPQGVDEQFF.

The chain uses TRBV11-1 and TRBJ1-2; D may be TRBD1 (5 bases). This CDR3 has 15 residues. Germline V gene sequence: CDR1 SGHAT, CDR2 FQDESV (reference sequence). V was trimmed by 8 bases and J by 7 bases, leaving 23 bases between them. The CDR3 nucleotides read TGTGCCAGCCGACGGGGCTCGATCGGGGGAGGTGGCTACACCTTC. Amino acids: CASRRGSIGGGGYTF.

V and J are TRBV2 and TRBJ1-2; a possible D gene is TRBD1 (6 bases). The ends were cut back, 0 bases at V and 8 bases at J, with 19 bases in the middle. The germline gives CDR1 SNHLY, CDR2 FYNNEI. The CDR3 consists of 16 residues. The CDR3 here is CASSEALYAGAEGYTF. The CDR3 DNA reads as TGTGCCAGCAGTGAAGCGCTTTACGCAGGGGCGGAAGGCTACACCTTC. Combining the CDR3 with reference TRBV2 and TRBJ1-2 gives the whole variable domain EPEVTQTPSHQVTQMGQEVILRCVPISNHLYFYWYRQILGQKVEFLVSFYNNEISEKSEIFDDQFSVERPDGSNFTLKIRSTKLEDSAMYFCASSEALYAGAEGYTFGSGTRLTVV.

In regard to this clone: At one end the junction does not follow the germline gene, possibly because of a read error. The V and J genes are TRBV6-8 and TRBJ2-6; possible D gene TRBD1, 5 bases. Germline CDR1 and CDR2: MNHGY and SAAAGT. The CDR3 is 16 amino acids. As DNA, the CDR3 is TGTGCCAGCAGTTACGGCAGTCTCTCTGGGGCCAACATCCTGACTTTC. This encodes CASSYGSLSGANILTF.

The J gene is TRBJ1-3, the V gene TRBV11-3; weak D call: TRBD1 (5 bases). V was trimmed by 5 bases and J by 0 bases, leaving 11 bases between them. CDR3 length equals 15 residues. The germline V gene encodes CDR1 SGHNT and CDR2 YENEEA. DNA of the CDR3: TGTGCCAGCAGCGAGGACACGTACTCTGGAAACACCATATATTTT. Amino acids: CASSEDTYSGNTIYF.

This chain connects TRBV19 to TRBJ2-1; no firm D call. CDR3 length equals 12 residues. Looked up from germline, CDR1 is LNHDA and CDR2 is SQIVND (reference sequence). V lost 2 bases, J lost 7 bases, and 6 bases lay in between. In DNA form, the CDR3 reads TGTGCCAGTAGTATATCGCTTAATGAGCAGTTCTTC. This gives the protein CASSISLNEQFF.

CDR3 region: CASSVGGGAYNEQFF. The CDR3 bases are TGTGCCAGCAGTGTGGGCGGAGGGGCCTACAATGAGCAGTTCTTC. The rearrangement links TRBV6-8 to TRBJ2-1; TRBD2 might be the D (6 bases). This CDR3 region has 15 residues. CDR1 and CDR2 from the germline V gene are MNHGY and SAAAGT. The V and J ends lost 5 bases and 2 bases respectively, with 13 bases between them.

The chain has TRBV11-3 and TRBJ1-3, with a weak D call TRBD1 (6 bases). Trimming removed 5 bases from V and 0 bases from J, with 14 bases in between. The germline V gene has CDR1 SGHNT and CDR2 YENEEA. CDR3 size: 16 residues. CDR3 sequence reads: CASSTQDSPSGNTIYF. CDR3 sequence (DNA): TGTGCCAGCAGCACCCAGGACAGTCCCTCTGGAAACACCATATATTTT. The full variable domain, with the rest looked up from reference TRBV11-3 and TRBJ1-3, is EAGVVQSPRYKIIEKKQPVAFWCNPISGHNTLYWYLQNLGQGPELLIRYENEEAVDDSQLPKDRFSAERLKGVDSTLKIQPAELGDSAVYLCASSTQDSPSGNTIYFGEGSWLTVV.

The rearrangement uses TRBV11-3 and TRBJ2-7, with 7 nucleotides matching TRBD2. The CDR3 runs 14 residues. V shed 3 bases, J shed 5 bases, and the junction held 7 bases outside the gene matches. Germline CDR1 is SGHNT and CDR2 is YENEEA. CDR3 nucleotide sequence: TGTGCCAGCAGCTTGGGAGGGTCGTGGCACGAGCAGTACTTC. Translating it yields CASSLGGSWHEQYF.

The chain's CDR3 is CAASRTGGSYGYTF. The CDR3 DNA is TGTGCCGCCTCTAGGACAGGGGGCAGCTATGGCTACACCTTC. The rearrangement links TRBV19 to TRBJ1-2, with 11 bases that match TRBD1. The CDR3 loop spans 14 amino acids. Germline trimming cut 11 bases from V and 4 bases from J; bases unmatched to any gene: 9. In germline, CDR1 is LNHDA, CDR2 SQIVND (reference sequence).

This clone has more than one count but fewer than ten. The chain recombines TRBV6-8 with TRBJ2-3; D is perhaps TRBD2 (7 bases). Germline values: CDR1 MNHGY, CDR2 SAAAGT. There are 17 residues in the CDR3. Deletions cut 10 bases from V and 6 bases from J, with 29 bases between. This CDR3 reads CAIRMGGGGVTIDTQYF. In nucleotides, the CDR3 is TGTGCCATCAGGATGGGGGGGGGCGGAGTAACGATCGATACGCAGTATTTT.

The rearrangement links TRBV11-3 to TRBJ2-5; 9 bases line up with TRBD1. This CDR3 contains 14 residues. V lost 6 bases, J lost 5 bases, and 7 bases stayed unmatched. Germline V gene data show CDR1 as SGHNT and CDR2 as YENEEA. CDR3 sequence reads: CASSPDRGLETQYF. CDR3 in DNA: TGTGCCAGCAGTCCGGACAGGGGCTTGGAGACCCAGTACTTC.

By frequency in the sample, this clone is large. V is TRBV12-5 and J is TRBJ2-2; D unresolved. Germline CDR1 reads LGHNT; CDR2 reads FRNRAP. The CDR3 extends over 12 amino acids. The DNA for the CDR3 is TGTGCCAGCAATAAGGACACCGGGGAGCTGTTTTTT. It specifies CASNKDTGELFF. Drawing the rest from reference TRBV12-5 and TRBJ2-2, the complete variable domain is DARVTQTPRHKVTEMGQEVTMRCQPILGHNTVFWYRQTMMQGLELLAYFRNRAPLDDSGMPKDRFSAEMPDATLATLKIQPSEPRDSAVYFCASNKDTGELFFGEGSRLTVL.

The chain is built from TRBV10-3 and TRBJ1-3; D may be TRBD1 (5 bases). Per germline, CDR1 ENHRY and CDR2 SYGVKD. The V and J ends lost 10 bases and 1 base respectively, with 23 bases between them. The length of the CDR3 is 17 residues. CDR3 bases: TGTGCCACCTCCCGTCTTATCCAGGGAGGATCTGGAAACACCATATATTTT. Protein: CATSRLIQGGSGNTIYF.

Comments on this clone: At one of its ends the junction is not consistent with the germline gene, which may arise from a read error. The chain carries TRBV6-8 and TRBJ2-5, with 8 nucleotides matching TRBD2. Germline V gene sequence: CDR1 MNHGY, CDR2 SAAAGT. This CDR3 contains 14 residues. The CDR3 protein is CASSDSPGGETQYF. The CDR3 DNA follows: TGTGCCAGCAGTGACTCGCCGGGGGGGGAGACCCAGTACTTC.

This clone was recorded a few times. This sequence joins TRBV15 and TRBJ2-1; D is possibly TRBD2 (6 bases). The germline gives CDR1 LNHNV, CDR2 YYDKDF (reference sequence). The CDR3 is made up of 14 amino acids. V dropped 9 bases and J dropped 4 bases, with 16 bases sitting between them. Here the CDR3 DNA reads TGTGCCACTCGCCTGGGGGGAGATTACAATGAGCAGTTCTTC. It specifies CATRLGGDYNEQFF.

The chain has TRBV25-1 and TRBJ1-2; 9 bases are shared with TRBD1. CDR1 is MGHDK and CDR2 is SYGVNS in the germline V gene. The CDR3 consists of 13 residues. Unmatched junction bases numbered 6, after V lost 7 bases and J lost 6 bases. The CDR3 loop is CASKRGDRDGYTF. In DNA, the CDR3 is TGTGCCAGCAAACGGGGGGACAGGGATGGCTACACCTTC.